Shown below are 21 T cell receptor beta chains from a single sample sequenced in a study of T cell changes during pregnancy in multiple sclerosis. This table comes from immunoSEQ multiplex PCR, and its TCRdb copy is limited to in-frame clones, with some not included. The sample carries some 99,000 clones, about 90% recorded once. The sequenced sample was peripheral blood, obtained after pregnancy. Receptors were obtained from a female donor in good health, enrolled as a control in a pregnancy study.

This clone is a singleton in its sample. In nucleotides, the CDR3 is TGTGCCAGCAGCCTGGGACAGGGGTATTCACCCCTCCACTTT. Translated, it gives CASSLGQGYSPLHF. The rearrangement links TRBV7-3 to TRBJ1-6; 10 bases line up with TRBD1. Germline V CDR1 and CDR2: SGHTA, FQGTGA. With 5 bases clipped from V and 8 bases from J, the junction kept 3 bases outside the gene matches. The CDR3 sequence is 14 residues long.

The rearrangement uses TRBV5-6 and TRBJ1-2, with unresolved D. Germline V gene lookup returns CDR1 SGHDT and CDR2 YYEEEE. Trimming stripped 4 bases from V and 3 bases from J, with 13 bases between. The CDR3 length is 14 residues. CDR3 region: CASSRAETDYGYTF. In nucleotides, the CDR3 is TGTGCCAGCAGCCGCGCGGAAACGGACTATGGCTACACCTTC.

V and J are TRBV28 and TRBJ2-1; D is unresolved. CDR1 MDHEN and CDR2 SYDVKM come from the germline V gene. The CDR3 totals 16 residues. Trimming shortened V by 5 bases and J by 7 bases, and 21 bases separated the two germline ends. CDR3 DNA sequence: TGTGCCAGCAGTCCTCCCCTAGATTATCTGTGGAATGAGCAGTTCTTC. The encoded protein is CASSPPLDYLWNEQFF. Complete variable domain (other parts from reference TRBV28 and TRBJ2-1): DVKVTQSSRYLVKRTGEKVFLECVQDMDHENMFWYRQDPGLGLRLIYFSYDVKMKEKGDIPEGYSVSREKKERFSLILESASTNQTSMYLCASSPPLDYLWNEQFFGPGTRLTVL.

The chain employs TRBV14 and TRBJ1-1; tentatively, D is TRBD1 (6 bases). Per the germline V gene, CDR1 is SGHDN and CDR2 is FVKESK. V lost 1 base and J 6 bases, leaving 6 bases between the germline ends. This CDR3 region has 12 residues. CDR3 DNA sequence: TGTGCCAGCAGCCAAGGGGGGCCTGAAGCTTTCTTT. It specifies CASSQGGPEAFF. The full variable domain, completed using reference TRBV14 and TRBJ1-1, is EAGVTQFPSHSVIEKGQTVTLRCDPISGHDNLYWYRRVMGKEIKFLLHFVKESKQDESGMPNNRFLAERTGGTYSTLKVQPAELEDSGVYFCASSQGGPEAFFGQGTRLTVV.

CDR3 DNA: TGTGCCAGCAGTTCCTCCCCCTTCTACGAGCAGTACTTC. Translation gives CASSSSPFYEQYF. The chain employs TRBV2 and TRBJ2-7; D remains unclear. The germline CDR1 and CDR2 sequences are SNHLY and FYNNEI. Trimming removed 5 bases at V and 3 bases at J, with 11 bases between. The CDR3 spans 13 residues.

This clone was seen a few times. The genes are TRBV11-2 and TRBJ2-3; 7 nucleotides match TRBD2. The junction had 5 bases not matched to a gene; V was cut back by 2 bases and J by 0 bases. Germline V gene data show CDR1 as SGHAT and CDR2 as FQNNGV. This CDR3 is built from 16 residues. In DNA form, the CDR3 reads TGTGCCAGCAGCTTATTGGGAGGGCTCAGCACAGATACGCAGTATTTT. Its protein product is CASSLLGGLSTDTQYF.

The chain has TRBV6-1 and TRBJ1-1; 10 positions agree with TRBD1. Germline loops: CDR1 MNHNS, CDR2 SASEGT. V was pared by 11 bases and J by 2 bases, with 5 bases of the junction left unmatched. The CDR3 totals 13 residues. Written as DNA, the CDR3 is TGTGCCGGGAGGACAGGGGGTAACACTGAAGCTTTCTTT. This sequence encodes CAGRTGGNTEAFF.

The chain uses TRBV2 and TRBJ1-2, with 12 bases matching TRBD1. With V trimmed by 4 bases and J by 8 bases, 8 bases remained unmatched. The CDR3 totals 15 residues. Germline CDR1 reads SNHLY; CDR2 reads FYNNEI. The CDR3 here is CASSGGGQGAYGYTF. The CDR3 DNA reads TGTGCCAGCAGTGGGGGGGGACAGGGGGCCTACGGCTACACCTTC.

This chain uses TRBV11-3 with TRBJ2-7; 9 bases align to TRBD1. The V gene end was trimmed by 9 bases and the J gene end by 4 bases; junction bases not matched to a gene: 10. The V gene's germline CDR1 is SGHNT and CDR2 YENEEA. This CDR3 has 14 amino acids. The CDR3 here is CAREGGQGRYEQYF. CDR3 DNA: TGTGCCAGGGAGGGGGGACAGGGCAGGTACGAGCAGTACTTC.

The gene calls are TRBV7-2 and TRBJ2-7; 9 bases agree with TRBD2. The CDR3 is 16 residues long. Looked up from germline, CDR1 is SGHTA and CDR2 is FQGNSA. V shed 1 base, J shed 5 bases, and the junction held 9 bases outside the gene matches. The CDR3 loop is CASSLGVGLAGHEQYF. The DNA of the CDR3 is TGTGCCAGCAGCTTAGGAGTAGGGCTAGCGGGACACGAGCAGTACTTC. The full variable domain, with the rest looked up from reference TRBV7-2 and TRBJ2-7, is GAGVSQSPSNKVTEKGKDVELRCDPISGHTALYWYRQSLGQGLEFLIYFQGNSAPDKSGLPSDRFSAERTGGSVSTLTIQRTQQEDSAVYLCASSLGVGLAGHEQYFGPGTRLTVT.

The chain carries TRBV19 and TRBJ2-3; D is uncertain. There are 16 residues in the CDR3. Germline V gene lookup returns CDR1 LNHDA and CDR2 SQIVND (reference sequence). V shed 5 bases and J shed 6 bases, with 21 bases lying between them. CDR3: CASSLLVDLIRDTQYF. CDR3 nucleotide sequence: TGTGCCAGTAGTCTTTTGGTGGATTTAATCAGGGATACGCAGTATTTT.

The rearrangement joins TRBV2 to TRBJ2-3; TRBD1 agrees at 7 bases. The J segment lost 2 bases and the V segment lost 5 bases, leaving 7 bases of the junction unmatched. Germline V gene data show CDR1 as SNHLY and CDR2 as FYNNEI. The CDR3 contains 15 residues. CDR3 coding DNA: TGTGCCAGCAGTAGGGGGCAGGCCCTCACAGATACGCAGTATTTT. Residues: CASSRGQALTDTQYF.

In nucleotides, the CDR3 is TGCGCCAGCAGCCACCTCCCCGCGCTAGCCAAAAACATTCAGTACTTC. Its translation: CASSHLPALAKNIQYF. The chain carries TRBV4-1 and TRBJ2-4; D unclear. The CDR3 is 16 amino acids. V was cut by 3 bases and J by 0 bases, with 12 bases left in between. CDR1 MGHRA and CDR2 YSYEKL come from the germline V gene.

The V and J genes are TRBV21-1 and TRBJ1-5; the table's D gene call, TRBD1, was not cross checked with the DNA. TRBV21-1 represents a pseudogene. This CDR3 region has 18 residues. CDR3 residues: CASSRTDRGPKYDQPQHF. CDR3 bases: TGTGCCAGCAGCCGAACCGACAGGGGCCCTAAATATGATCAGCCCCAGCATTTT.

This sequence joins TRBV28 and TRBJ2-3; 10 bases align to TRBD2. The trim removed 8 bases at V and 6 bases at J, leaving 20 bases unmatched. This CDR3 has 18 residues. Germline V gene lookup returns CDR1 MDHEN and CDR2 SYDVKM. The CDR3 region is CASGTGPPSGGLPDTQYF. The DNA for the CDR3 is TGTGCCAGCGGGACAGGACCGCCTAGCGGGGGACTCCCCGATACGCAGTATTTT.

V usage is TRBV6-6 and J usage is TRBJ1-3; 8 bases match TRBD1. The CDR3 totals 14 residues. V was clipped by 10 bases and J by 15 bases; unmatched bases: 20. Germline CDR1 MNHNY, CDR2 SVGAGI (reference sequence). The CDR3, as DNA: TGTGCCACCGCAGCAATGTCTAGTGAAACAGGGGGATATTTT. Its translation: CATAAMSSETGGYF.

This clone has a handful of counts. The rearrangement joins TRBV5-1 to TRBJ1-1, with 8 bases lining up with TRBD1. V shed 8 bases and J 0 bases; nucleotides not matched to a gene: 12. The CDR3 is 16 residues long. The germline gives CDR1 SGHRS, CDR2 YFSETQ. CDR3: CARMDRDRIMNTEAFF. CDR3 sequence (DNA): TGCGCCAGAATGGACCGGGACAGGATTATGAACACTGAAGCTTTCTTT.

This chain uses TRBV5-4 with TRBJ1-4; 8 nucleotides align to TRBD1. The CDR3 spans 15 residues. Germline CDR1 SGHNT, CDR2 YYREEE (reference sequence). V trimming: 2 bases; J trimming: 6 bases; junction bases outside the gene matches: 6. CDR3 region: CASSLDRGVDEKLFF. CDR3 coding DNA: TGTGCCAGCAGCTTAGACAGGGGAGTAGATGAAAAACTGTTTTTT.

V usage is TRBV2 and J usage is TRBJ2-7, with 8 bases lining up with TRBD2. Germline V lookup: CDR1 SNHLY, CDR2 FYNNEI. CDR3 size: 13 residues. With V trimmed by 8 bases and J by 5 bases, 8 bases remained unmatched. CDR3 in DNA: TGTGCCAGCTTCAAAGCGGGAGAGGACGAGCAGTACTTC. Translating it yields CASFKAGEDEQYF.

This clone has just one count. This rearrangement joins TRBV5-5 to TRBJ2-3, with D possibly matching TRBD2 (5 bases). The ends were cut back, 5 bases at V and 0 bases at J, with 13 bases in the middle. Germline values: CDR1 SGHKS, CDR2 YYEKEE (reference sequence). The CDR3 spans 15 residues. CDR3 in amino acids: CASSTDYVSTDTQYF. In DNA form, the CDR3 reads TGTGCCAGCAGTACCGACTACGTGAGCACAGATACGCAGTATTTT.

The rearrangement joins TRBV7-2 to TRBJ2-3, with TRBD2 matching 10 bases. Germline trimming cut 9 bases from V and 4 bases from J; bases unmatched to any gene: 4. CDR1 SGHTA and CDR2 FQGNSA come from the germline V gene. This CDR3 region has 13 residues. Here the CDR3 DNA reads TGTGCCAGTTTAGCGGGAGGAGCAGATACGCAGTATTTT. Protein product: CASLAGGADTQYF.